Given below is one T cell receptor beta chain in context. Its recognized antigen is unknown. Per-nucleotide qualities are absent, and no much larger clonotype sits a single base away. The sample originates from a study of T cell changes during pregnancy in multiple sclerosis (dated by TCRdb to the late 2010s). The study in broad terms: In women with multiple sclerosis, the researchers looked at how the T cell repertoire shifted as pregnancy progressed.

From the cysteine up to the phenylalanine, the CDR3 has a length of 13 residues. Of all the DNA, just the CDR3 is kept, 39 bases in frame from base 1. CDR1 is given as MDHEN and CDR2 as SYDVKM, both from the germline V gene. At the junction V is shortened by 4 bases and J by 4 bases, with 10 bases in between. Preparation of the library involved the immunoSEQ multiplex PCR assay. Sourced from immuneACCESS, this table was stored by TCRdb with only in-frame sequences that have V and J called. A share of the clones is absent; for the studies checked, an unresolved V gene accounts for under half, and the remainder has no known explanation. Recorded for this sample are tens of thousands of clones; about 94% of them occurred a single time. About 2.6% of the sample rests with the top ten.

The sample here was CD8+ T cells from peripheral blood mononuclear cells, taken after pregnancy. In this chain, TRBV28 is recombined with TRBJ2-5, with the D gene uncertain. The TCR comes from a female donor with multiple sclerosis, enrolled in a pregnancy study. The CDR3 in this case is CASSSLQLETQYF. The DNA sequence reads TGTGCCAGCAGTTCTCTCCAGTTAGAGACCCAGTACTTC.